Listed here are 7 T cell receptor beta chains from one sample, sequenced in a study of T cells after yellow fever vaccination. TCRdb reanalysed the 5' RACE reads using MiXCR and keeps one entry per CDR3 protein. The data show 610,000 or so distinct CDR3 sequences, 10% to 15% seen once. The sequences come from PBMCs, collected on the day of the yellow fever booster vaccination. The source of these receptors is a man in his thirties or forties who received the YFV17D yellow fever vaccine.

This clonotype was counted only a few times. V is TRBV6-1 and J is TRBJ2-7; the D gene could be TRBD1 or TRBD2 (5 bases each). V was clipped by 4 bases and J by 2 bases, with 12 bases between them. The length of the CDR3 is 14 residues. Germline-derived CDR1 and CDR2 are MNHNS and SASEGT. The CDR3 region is CASSAIGTAYEQYF. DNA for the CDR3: TGTGCCAGCAGTGCGATCGGGACCGCCTACGAGCAGTACTTC.

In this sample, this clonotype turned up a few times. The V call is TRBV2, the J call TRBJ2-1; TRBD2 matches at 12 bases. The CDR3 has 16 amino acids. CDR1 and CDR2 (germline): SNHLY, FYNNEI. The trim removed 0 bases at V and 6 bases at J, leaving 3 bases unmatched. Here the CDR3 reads CASSEARLAGVNEQFF. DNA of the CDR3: TGTGCCAGCAGTGAAGCGAGACTAGCGGGAGTCAATGAGCAGTTCTTC.

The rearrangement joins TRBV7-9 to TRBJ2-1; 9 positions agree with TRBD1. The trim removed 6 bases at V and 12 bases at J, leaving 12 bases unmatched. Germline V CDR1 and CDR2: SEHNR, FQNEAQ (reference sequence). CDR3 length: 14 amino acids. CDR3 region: CASRTGTGLMGQFF. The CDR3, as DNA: TGTGCCAGCAGGACCGGGACAGGGCTAATGGGGCAGTTCTTC.

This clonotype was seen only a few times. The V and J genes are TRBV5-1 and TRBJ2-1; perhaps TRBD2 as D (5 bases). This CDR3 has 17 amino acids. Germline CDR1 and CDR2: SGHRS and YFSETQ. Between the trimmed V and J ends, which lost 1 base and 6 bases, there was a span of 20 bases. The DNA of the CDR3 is TGCGCCAGCAGCTTGTTAGGAGGTGGGAAGCTAGGCAATGAGCAGTTCTTC. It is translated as CASSLLGGGKLGNEQFF.

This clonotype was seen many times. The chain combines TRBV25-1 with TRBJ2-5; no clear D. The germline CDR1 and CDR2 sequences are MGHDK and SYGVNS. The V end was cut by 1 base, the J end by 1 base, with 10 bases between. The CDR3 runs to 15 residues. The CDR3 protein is CASSESFTAQETQYF. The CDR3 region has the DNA TGTGCCAGCAGTGAATCGTTTACAGCCCAAGAGACCCAGTACTTC.

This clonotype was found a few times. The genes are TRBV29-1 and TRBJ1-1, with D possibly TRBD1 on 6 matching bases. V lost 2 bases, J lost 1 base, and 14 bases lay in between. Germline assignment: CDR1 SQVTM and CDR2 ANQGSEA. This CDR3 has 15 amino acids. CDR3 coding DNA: TGCAGCGTTGAAAGGTCCGGGACAACGAACACTGAAGCTTTCTTT. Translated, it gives CSVERSGTTNTEAFF.

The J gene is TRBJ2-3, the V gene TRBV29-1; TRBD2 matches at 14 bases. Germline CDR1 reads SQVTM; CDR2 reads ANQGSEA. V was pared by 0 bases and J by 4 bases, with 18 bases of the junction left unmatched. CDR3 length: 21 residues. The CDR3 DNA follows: TGCAGCGTTGAAGATCTCAGTGCCGGGACTAGCGGGAGTAATAGTCCAGATACGCAGTATTTT. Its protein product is CSVEDLSAGTSGSNSPDTQYF.